This is a list of T cell receptor beta chains from one sample in a study of blood T cells in healthy people across ages. MiXCR, run by TCRdb on the 5' RACE reads, gives a single entry per CDR3 protein. The sample includes 800,000 to 1,300,000 distinct CDR3 sequences, 20% to 25% of them seen just once. The same sample was also used in a study of T cells of mothers and their children.

The sequencing sample was made of blood. Receptor source: a girl aged 2 to 9 in good health. Both conserved end residues are part of each CDR3. D genes are given only for firm matches. Not all rows give a size; the values are once, few, many and, for expanded clones, a class.

>-|TRBJ2-3|TRBV12-3/TRBV12-4|once
CASSRSSVTTDTQYF
TGTGCCAGCAGTCGATCTAGTGTGACCACAGATACGCAGTATTTT
>-|TRBJ2-3|TRBV12-3/TRBV12-4|-
CASSYQGIGDTQYF
TGTGCCAGCAGTTATCAGGGGATTGGGGATACGCAGTATTTT
>-|TRBJ2-6|TRBV5-1|-
CASGLGSHPGANVLTF
TGCGCCAGCGGCCTCGGCAGCCACCCTGGGGCCAACGTCCTGACTTTC
>-|TRBJ1-4|TRBV5-1|few
CASSLDRSLPNEKLFF
TGCGCCAGCAGCTTGGACAGGAGTTTGCCTAATGAAAAACTGTTTTTT
>TRBD1|TRBJ2-3|TRBV9|-
CASSASGTEVDTQYF
TGTGCCAGCAGCGCCTCCGGGACAGAGGTAGATACGCAGTATTTT
>TRBD2|TRBJ2-1|TRBV27|-
CASSALAGVDNEQFF
TGTGCCAGCAGTGCTCTAGCGGGAGTTGACAATGAGCAGTTCTTC
>TRBD2|TRBJ2-3|TRBV5-1|few
CASSAGTSGSTDTQYF
TGCGCCAGCAGCGCCGGGACTAGCGGGAGCACAGATACGCAGTATTTT
>-|TRBJ2-4|TRBV6-5|few
CATLSGGANIQYF
TGTGCCACCCTAAGCGGTGGGGCGAACATTCAGTACTTC
>-|TRBJ2-7|TRBV21-1|few
CASSHESTGRLPYEQYF
TGTGCCAGCAGCCATGAGTCGACAGGGAGGTTACCCTACGAGCAGTACTTC
>-|TRBJ2-1|TRBV7-9|-
CASSLPGSNYNEQFF
TGTGCCAGCAGCCTGCCGGGGTCTAACTACAATGAGCAGTTCTTC
>TRBD2|TRBJ2-7|TRBV11-1|-
CASSLGGNNYEQYF
TGTGCCAGCAGCTTGGGAGGGAACAACTACGAGCAGTACTTC
>TRBD1|TRBJ2-5|TRBV3-1|-
CASSQGQGEVETQYF
TGTGCCAGCAGCCAAGGACAGGGTGAGGTCGAGACCCAGTACTTC
>-|TRBJ1-2|TRBV10-3|few
CAITQGGQGYTF
TGTGCCATCACACAGGGAGGTCAAGGCTACACCTTC
>TRBD1|TRBJ1-1|TRBV6-6|-
CASSADRAGNTEAFF
TGTGCCAGCAGTGCCGACAGGGCAGGGAACACTGAAGCTTTCTTT
>TRBD2|TRBJ2-5|TRBV4-3|-
CASSGRLAGETQYF
TGCGCCAGCAGCGGACGCTTAGCGGGGGAGACCCAGTACTTC
>-|TRBJ2-3|TRBV2|-
CAGTPTPSTDTQYF
TGTGCCGGGACACCTACCCCTAGCACAGATACGCAGTATTTT
>TRBD2|TRBJ2-5|TRBV20-1|-
CSAPPWLAGVETQYF
TGCAGTGCTCCCCCGTGGCTAGCGGGAGTCGAGACCCAGTACTTC
>TRBD2|TRBJ2-5|TRBV29-1|-
CSVGLAGGTQYF
TGCAGCGTTGGTCTAGCGGGCGGGACCCAGTACTTC